This passage covers 2 T cell receptor beta chains from one sample sequenced in a study of blood T cell repertoires in COVID-19 (dated by TCRdb to 2020 to 2022). The library was built by means of the immunoSEQ multiplex PCR assay. Drawn from immuneACCESS, this table holds only the in-frame rearrangements with V and J called that TCRdb kept. Clones are partly lost; checked studies trace under half to an unresolved V gene and leave the rest unexplained. Counted in this sample were roughly 410,000 clones; roughly 90% of them appeared once. The top ten constitute 0.95% to 1.5% of the sample. Sequenced: peripheral blood. The receptors originated from a man aged 35-49 years with acute or convalescent COVID-19.

This chain links TRBV9 with TRBJ2-1; tentatively, D is TRBD1 (5 bases). With 3 bases removed from V and 9 bases from J, the gap between germline ends came to 19 bases. CDR3 length equals 15 residues. Germline V gene data show CDR1 as SGDLS and CDR2 as YYNGEE. The CDR3 reads CASSESRAPSFEQFF. CDR3 sequence (DNA): TGTGCCAGCAGCGAAAGCAGGGCCCCCTCCTTTGAGCAGTTCTTC.

Points on this clone: Additional DNA sequences in this sample encode the identical CDR3. This rearrangement joins TRBV6-5 to TRBJ2-7; 9 bases match TRBD1. V lost 0 bases and J lost 2; bases outside the gene matches: 2. This CDR3 has 15 amino acids. CDR1 is MNHEY and CDR2 is SVGAGI in the germline V gene. The CDR3 here is CASSYSGQGTYEQYF. The CDR3 DNA reads as TGTGCCAGCAGTTACTCGGGACAGGGCACCTACGAGCAGTACTTC.